This T cell receptor (beta chain) was found in a study of tissue T cells after allogeneic stem cell transplantation. Study-wide results and limits: Within patients, tissue anatomy strongly shaped TCR repertoire composition. This small cohort was clinically heterogeneous, and sampling depth was a limitation.

As for this clone: Its specificity is unknown.

Clones were read by immunoSEQ multiplex PCR, and TCRdb kept only the in-frame ones, dropping some. This sample has fewer than 30,000 clones, with less than 85% found just once. CDR3 length: 17 residues. Germline CDR1 is SGHTA and CDR2 is FQGNSA. V lost 1 base, J lost 5 bases, and 20 bases lay in between. Autopsy tissues spanned esophagus to rectum, liver, skin, and lymphoid organs including spleen. The material was tissue from the ileum, obtained at autopsy. The TCR was taken from a female donor older than 55 with lung cancer. The chain couples TRBV7-2 to TRBJ2-5; tentative D call: TRBD2 (6 bases). The CDR3 DNA reads as TGTGCCAGCAGCTTAGAGGGAGGAGGCTTGGTTTTGGAGACCCAGTACTTC. Translation: CASSLEGGGLVLETQYF.